A selection of T cell receptor beta chains follows, all from one sample in a study of blood T cell repertoires in COVID-19. Only in-frame clones appear in the TCRdb table, and some are missing; sequencing was by immunoSEQ multiplex PCR. The sample includes 200,000 to 250,000 clones, 90% of them seen just once. Material for sequencing was peripheral blood. These receptors were taken from a man aged 30 to 39 with COVID-19, enrolled during active disease. CDR3s include the opening cysteine and the closing phenylalanine or tryptophan. The order of the fields is CDR3 protein, clone size, V gene. Not every row has a clone size; where given, it reads once, few, many or a size class.

CASSAGATGAEAFF,.,TRBV5-1
CATLSQNTEAFF,few,TRBV2
CASSPPNSRGSSYEQYF,few,TRBV18
CASSWSGSGNTIYF,once,TRBV27
CASSLAYHRDYTF,.,TRBV7-2
CASSIGGTTLGYEQYF,.,TRBV19
CASSPPSRRGQYF,once,TRBV18
CASSALTGEGTEAFF,.,TRBV5-1
CASSSGTSGTWRYNEQFF,.,TRBV5-6
CASSLVNRGRTEAFF,.,TRBV5-4
CASSANPRDRTQETQYF,.,TRBV2
CASSDLTGITEAFF,.,TRBV9
CASSLGRGGDLGTQYF,.,TRBV7-3
CASSFRTVGTEAFF,.,TRBV7-6
CASSIGSQNQPQHF,.,TRBV19
CASKMGTASNQPQHF,.,TRBV19
CASSQHFYRDMTFPYQETQYF,.,TRBV3-1/TRBV3-2
CASSVAVTGGREAFF,.,TRBV9
CASRLAGGYEQYF,.,TRBV6-5
CSVEGLRGVEAFF,.,TRBV29-1
CAISDPVKGSTGELFF,.,TRBV10-3
CASSLAGGRGNTYEQYF,.,TRBV5-8
CASSPQRAANEKLFF,.,TRBV18
CASSPDRGRIGELFF,.,TRBV7-2
CASPRGLTENEQFF,.,TRBV6-5
CASKEAGGAYQYF,.,TRBV5-1
CASSPDGTVQETQYF,.,TRBV19
CASSPGQKNQPQHF,.,TRBV4-1
CASSFDRGPGNTIYF,.,TRBV7-2
CASSVTMSGSGNTIYF,.,TRBV9
CASSAGTGQADTQYF,.,TRBV19
CASSGRSETQYF,.,TRBV6-2/TRBV6-3
CASSSGLAGGPDNEQFF,.,TRBV5-1
CATLTPGRSAYNEQFF,.,TRBV21-1
CASSLVWDSILYGYTF,once,TRBV7-2
CASSSNAQQGTGELFF,once,TRBV6-5
CASSVMSGSGNTIYF,.,TRBV9
CSVEAYTGELFF,.,TRBV29-1
CAWSWTGNYGYTF,.,TRBV30
CASSITDSFSGNTIYF,.,TRBV5-1
CASSRGGLTDTQYF,.,TRBV7-2
CASWGQGLANEQFF,.,TRBV25-1
CASSSQGYGYTF,.,TRBV12-3/TRBV12-4
CSAGQRLNTEAFF,.,TRBV29-1
CASSRPQTGNTEAFF,.,TRBV6-5
CAISGTSGSYEQYF,once,TRBV10-3
CASSLAMETATRNTEAFF,.,TRBV11-2